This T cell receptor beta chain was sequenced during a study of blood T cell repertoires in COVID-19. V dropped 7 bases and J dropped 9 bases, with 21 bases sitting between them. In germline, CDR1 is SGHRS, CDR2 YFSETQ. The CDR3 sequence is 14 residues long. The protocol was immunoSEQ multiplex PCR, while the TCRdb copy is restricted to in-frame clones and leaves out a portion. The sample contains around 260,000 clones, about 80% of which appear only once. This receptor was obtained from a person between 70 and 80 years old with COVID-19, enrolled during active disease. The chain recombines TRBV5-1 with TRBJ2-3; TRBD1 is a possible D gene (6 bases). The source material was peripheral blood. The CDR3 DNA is TGCGCCAGCGCCATCGGGACAAAAGAAGACACGCAGTATTTT. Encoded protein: CASAIGTKEDTQYF.